The 7 T cell receptor beta chains given below trace back to one sample, sequenced in a study of T-cell reconstitution after alpha-beta-depleted transplantation in children. Construction of the TCRbeta library involved unique molecular identifiers. TCRdb redid the calling of the PCR reads with MiXCR, one entry per CDR3 protein. The sample gives under 850,000 distinct CDR3 sequences, 13% of which show up once; 0.79% is in the top ten. The sample here was PBMCs, taken before TCRalphabeta/CD19-depleted stem cell transplant. The receptors shown here come from a girl aged 2 to 9 with congenital amegakaryocytic thrombocytopenia, due to receive a stem cell transplant.

The chain is built from TRBV27 and TRBJ2-1; 8 bases agree with TRBD2. CDR3 size: 15 residues. J gave up 4 bases and V 8 bases, and 10 bases lay outside the gene matches. The germline V gene encodes CDR1 MNHEY and CDR2 SMNVEV (reference sequence). The CDR3 bases are TGTGCCAGCCGCTTAGCGGGATACTGGTACAATGAGCAGTTCTTC. Encoded protein: CASRLAGYWYNEQFF.

This clonotype was observed at least ten times. V is TRBV20-1 and J is TRBJ2-3; D is possibly TRBD2 (5 bases). Germline loops: CDR1 DFQATT, CDR2 SNEGSKA (reference sequence). Trimming stripped 7 bases from V and 3 bases from J, with 20 bases between. The CDR3 loop spans 15 amino acids. CDR3 DNA sequence: TGCAGTGTTCAGTCCGGGGTTGAGTGGACAGATACGCAGTATTTT. Residues: CSVQSGVEWTDTQYF.

This chain connects TRBV3-1 to TRBJ2-2, with D tentatively TRBD2 (6 bases). CDR1 and CDR2 (germline): LGHDT, YNNKEL (reference sequence). There are 21 residues in the CDR3. The germline V and J ends were trimmed by 0 bases and 0 bases, with 23 bases remaining between them. The CDR3 here is CASSQESVGTPVEANTGELFF. DNA for the CDR3: TGTGCCAGCAGCCAAGAGAGTGTCGGGACTCCTGTAGAAGCGAACACCGGGGAGCTGTTTTTT.

The V call is TRBV5-1, the J call TRBJ2-3; 8 positions agree with TRBD2. CDR1 SGHRS and CDR2 YFSETQ come from the germline V gene. V lost 0 bases, J lost 6 bases, and 3 bases stayed unmatched. CDR3 length equals 14 residues. The CDR3 sequence is CASSLDREGDTQYF. The CDR3 DNA reads as TGCGCCAGCAGCTTGGATCGGGAGGGGGATACGCAGTATTTT.

The chain uses TRBV7-9 and TRBJ1-6; possible D gene TRBD1, 6 bases. The CDR3 is 14 amino acids. Germline CDR1 is SEHNR and CDR2 is FQNEAQ (reference sequence). V was clipped by 5 bases and J by 8 bases, with 13 bases between them. The CDR3 nucleotides read TGTGCCAGCAGCACAGGGAGAGGGGATTCACCCCTCCACTTT. Residues: CASSTGRGDSPLHF.

The rearrangement uses TRBV19 and TRBJ2-1; no clear D gene. Germline CDR1 and CDR2: LNHDA and SQIVND (reference sequence). Between the trimmed V and J ends, which lost 7 bases and 9 bases, there was a span of 13 bases. This CDR3 contains 12 residues. Here the CDR3 reads CASTNSPGEQFF. In nucleotides, the CDR3 is TGTGCCAGTACAAACTCCCCCGGTGAGCAGTTCTTC.

This clonotype appeared many times. The chain uses TRBV5-6 and TRBJ2-3; D unclear. This CDR3 comprises 11 residues. In germline, CDR1 is SGHDT, CDR2 YYEEEE. Trimming took 6 bases from V and 6 from J, leaving 8 bases between them. For the CDR3, the DNA is TGTGCCAGCACCTCCGGGGATACGCAGTATTTT. This translates into CASTSGDTQYF. Together with reference TRBV5-6 and TRBJ2-3, the CDR3 gives the full variable domain: DAGVTQSPTHLIKTRGQQVTLRCSPKSGHDTVSWYQQALGQGPQFIFQYYEEEERQRGNFPDRFSGHQFPNYSSELNVNALLLGDSALYLCASTSGDTQYFGPGTRLTVL.